A selection of T cell receptor beta chains follows, all from one sample in a study of T cell changes during pregnancy in multiple sclerosis. Profiling relied on immunoSEQ multiplex PCR, and the TCRdb table lists in-frame clones only, not all of them. The repertoire consists of some 110,000 clones, with about 93% occurring once and the leading ten covering approximately 1.5%. Sequences were derived from peripheral blood, sampled in the third trimester of pregnancy. These receptors originate from a female donor with multiple sclerosis, enrolled in a pregnancy study. Each CDR3 is given with its conserved first and last residue. The D gene is left open where the match is weak. For some rows the clone size is stated as once, few or many, or as a class when expanded; others skip it.

>15|TRBJ1-5|TRBV5-5|NA|NA
CASSPMAGDNQPQHF
TGTGCCAGCAGCCCCATGGCGGGGGATAATCAGCCCCAGCATTTT
>12|TRBJ2-3|TRBV7-6|NA|few
CASSLGADTQYF
TGTGCCAGCAGCTTAGGAGCGGATACGCAGTATTTT
>16|TRBJ2-1|TRBV5-4|TRBD2|NA
CASSLVMGGPPGEQFF
TGTGCCAGCAGCTTGGTTATGGGAGGGCCGCCGGGTGAGCAGTTCTTC
>15|TRBJ2-7|TRBV7-6|TRBD1|NA
CASSLVGDRGYEQYF
TGTGCCAGCAGCTTAGTCGGGGACAGGGGATACGAGCAGTACTTC
>14|TRBJ2-5|TRBV5-1|NA|NA
CASSLEWGQETQYF
TGCGCCAGCAGCTTGGAATGGGGGCAGGAGACCCAGTACTTC
>15|TRBJ2-7|TRBV9|TRBD2|NA
CASSVASGYSYEQYF
TGTGCCAGCAGCGTAGCTAGCGGGTATTCCTACGAGCAGTACTTC
>13|TRBJ1-1|TRBV30|NA|few
CAWVSARNTEAFF
TGTGCCTGGGTCAGTGCCAGGAACACTGAAGCTTTCTTT
>15|TRBJ2-7|TRBV7-2|NA|once
CASSIKAGGIYEQYF
TGTGCCAGCAGCATTAAAGCGGGTGGAATCTACGAGCAGTACTTC
>13|TRBJ2-5|TRBV5-1|NA|NA
CASSSRFQETQYF
TGCGCCAGCAGCTCGCGGTTCCAAGAGACCCAGTACTTC
>13|TRBJ2-1|TRBV29-1|NA|once
CSVVGGTYNEQFF
TGCAGCGTTGTTGGCGGGACGTACAATGAGCAGTTCTTC
>15|TRBJ1-4|TRBV5-1|NA|NA
CASSLEGVSGEKLFF
TGCGCCAGCAGCTTGGAAGGGGTTTCAGGAGAAAAACTGTTTTTT
>13|TRBJ1-4|TRBV11-2|NA|NA
CASSLIGLEKLFF
TGTGCCAGCAGCTTAATCGGACTTGAAAAACTGTTTTTT
>13|TRBJ2-7|TRBV28|NA|NA
CASRRTGSYEQYF
TGTGCCAGCAGAAGAACAGGATCCTACGAGCAGTACTTC
>19|TRBJ2-3|TRBV4-2|TRBD2|NA
CASSQDWTGTSGGAGTQYF
TGTGCCAGCAGCCAAGATTGGACCGGGACTAGCGGGGGGGCGGGTACGCAGTATTTT
>14|TRBJ2-7|TRBV5-6|NA|NA
CASSFGLALGEQYF
TGTGCCAGCAGCTTTGGACTTGCCTTGGGCGAGCAGTACTTC
>15|TRBJ2-7|TRBV5-4|TRBD2|NA
CASSPSSGSSYEQYF
TGTGCCAGCAGCCCCTCTAGCGGGAGCTCCTACGAGCAGTACTTC
>17|TRBJ2-1|TRBV30|TRBD2|NA
CAWSVRLIAGRNNEQFF
TGTGCCTGGAGTGTCCGCTTAATAGCGGGGCGAAACAATGAGCAGTTCTTC
>15|TRBJ2-5|TRBV7-2|TRBD2|NA
CASSLFVGGQETQYF
TGTGCCAGCAGCTTGTTCGTGGGGGGGCAAGAGACCCAGTACTTC
>14|TRBJ2-3|TRBV7-9|NA|NA
CASSLEGSTDTQYF
TGTGCCAGCAGCTTAGAGGGGAGCACAGATACGCAGTATTTT
>14|TRBJ2-7|TRBV7-9|NA|NA
CASSFPEEAYEQYF
TGTGCCAGCAGCTTTCCCGAAGAGGCCTACGAGCAGTACTTC
>16|TRBJ2-2|TRBV7-9|NA|few
CASGGYGEANTGELFF
TGTGCCAGCGGAGGGTACGGTGAGGCGAACACCGGGGAGCTGTTTTTT
>13|TRBJ2-5|TRBV19|TRBD1|NA
CASSRGQQETQYF
TGTGCCAGTAGTAGGGGACAGCAAGAGACCCAGTACTTC
>15|TRBJ2-3|TRBV9|TRBD2|NA
CASSGIAGGGDTQYF
TGTGCCAGCAGTGGTATAGCGGGGGGAGGGGATACGCAGTATTTT
>14|TRBJ2-2|TRBV30|NA|NA
CAGRGAANTGELFF
TGTGCCGGACGGGGGGCTGCTAACACCGGGGAGCTGTTTTTT
>14|TRBJ2-1|TRBV7-8|NA|NA
CASRAGGLNNGQFF
TGTGCCAGCCGAGCAGGAGGGCTTAACAATGGGCAGTTCTTC
>16|TRBJ2-3|TRBV12-1|NA|once
CASSPRTSPNTDTQYF
TGTGCCAGCAGCCCACGGACTAGCCCTAACACAGATACGCAGTATTTT
>14|TRBJ2-5|TRBV10-3|TRBD2|NA
CAISVGLLQETQYF
TGTGCCATCAGCGTGGGACTACTACAAGAGACCCAGTACTTC